A single TCR beta chain is shown here with its context. As yet, its antigen is unknown. This sample was included in a study of T-cell memory formation after mild COVID-19. About the study: Largely donor-specific TCR clusters were found.

V shed 6 bases, J shed 3 bases, and the junction held 6 bases outside the gene matches. Germline V gives CDR1 LGHNT, CDR2 FRNRAP. The CDR3 loop spans 14 amino acids. Broader study findings: Clones contracting across day 15 to 85 had a balanced CD4/CD8 profile; later expanding clones leaned CD4+.

TCRdb re-called the 5' RACE reads with MiXCR, one entry per CDR3 protein. The data contain approximately 200,000 distinct CDR3 sequences, 16% of them singletons. This TCR came from an adult woman who had mild COVID-19 (a few samples of this study predate the infection). Cell type and time point are not known. The rearrangement uses TRBV12-5 and TRBJ2-7; 9 bases map to TRBD1. The material sequenced was PBMCs or a T cell subset sorted from them (not recorded which). The chain's CDR3 is CASGRQGGGYEQYF. The CDR3 nucleotides are TGTGCTAGTGGCCGACAGGGGGGCGGCTACGAGCAGTACTTC.